The 10 T cell receptor beta chains presented below share a single source sample, sequenced in a study of T cells after yellow fever vaccination. Each CDR3 protein is one row after TCRdb ran MiXCR on the 5' RACE reads. The repertoire consists of 500,000 to 650,000 distinct CDR3 sequences, with 9% to 15% occurring once and the leading ten covering 15%. The specimen was PBMCs, collected on the day of the yellow fever booster vaccination. The receptor source for this set is a man aged 30 to 39 who received the YFV17D yellow fever vaccine.

This clonotype turned up a few times. This chain uses TRBV29-1 with TRBJ2-7; D may be TRBD1 (6 bases). CDR1 and CDR2 (germline): SQVTM, ANQGSEA. The V end was cut by 0 bases, the J end by 9 bases, with 15 bases between. The CDR3 is 13 amino acids. CDR3: CSVEDRGTTWQYF. CDR3 DNA: TGCAGCGTTGAAGATAGGGGGACAACGTGGCAGTACTTC.

CDR3 nucleotide sequence: TGTGCCAGCAGCTTAGAAGGGGGATTTGGCAATGAGCAGTTCTTC. Translation: CASSLEGGFGNEQFF. This chain connects TRBV7-9 to TRBJ2-1, with D possibly TRBD1 on 6 matching bases. Germline V lookup: CDR1 SEHNR, CDR2 FQNEAQ (reference sequence). The V end lost 1 base, the J end lost 6 bases, and 13 bases lay between the germline ends. The CDR3 contains 15 residues.

The chain's CDR3 is CASRFRGWNQPQHF. CDR3 nucleotides: TGTGCCAGCAGGTTCAGGGGATGGAATCAGCCCCAGCATTTT. This rearrangement joins TRBV2 to TRBJ1-5; TRBD1 might be the D (6 bases). The CDR3 covers 14 residues. Trimming shortened V by 6 bases and J by 4 bases, and 13 bases separated the two germline ends. In germline, CDR1 is SNHLY, CDR2 FYNNEI.

The rearrangement links TRBV30 to TRBJ1-1, with D unclear. V was cut by 1 base and J by 0 bases, with 6 bases left in between. Germline V lookup: CDR1 GTSNPN, CDR2 SVGIG (reference sequence). CDR3 length: 13 residues. The CDR3 sequence is CAWSGHLNTEAFF. The DNA for the CDR3 is TGTGCCTGGAGTGGGCACTTGAACACTGAAGCTTTCTTT. The full variable domain, rest sourced from reference TRBV30 and TRBJ1-1, is SQTIHQWPATLVQPVGSPLSLECTVEGTSNPNLYWYRQAAGRGLQLLFYSVGIGQISSEVPQNLSASRPQDRQFILSSKKLLLSDSGFYLCAWSGHLNTEAFFGQGTRLTVV.

The chain is built from TRBV6-1 and TRBJ2-4; possibly TRBD1 or TRBD2 for D (5 bases each). Trimming pared 8 bases from V and 2 bases from J, leaving 19 bases between. The CDR3 runs 16 residues. CDR1 and CDR2 from the germline V gene are MNHNS and SASEGT. CDR3 protein: CASWFMRGDPKNIQYF. The CDR3 coding sequence is TGTGCCAGCTGGTTCATGAGAGGGGACCCCAAAAACATTCAGTACTTC.

There are a few counts of this clonotype. This chain connects TRBV4-2 to TRBJ2-5; 10 positions match TRBD2. Germline V gene lookup returns CDR1 LGHNA and CDR2 YNFKEQ. The J segment lost 5 bases and the V segment lost 4 bases, leaving 10 bases of the junction unmatched. The CDR3 totals 16 residues. The CDR3 protein is CASSLRTSGVRETQYF. DNA of the CDR3: TGTGCCAGCAGCCTCAGGACTAGCGGCGTTAGGGAGACCCAGTACTTC.

The J gene is TRBJ2-3, the V gene TRBV30, with D hard to call. The germline V and J ends were trimmed by 5 bases and 6 bases, with 9 bases remaining between them. CDR1 and CDR2 from the germline V gene are GTSNPN and SVGIG (reference sequence). The CDR3 is 11 amino acids. The CDR3 coding sequence is TGTGCCTGGGACCACTGGGATACGCAGTATTTT. Residues: CAWDHWDTQYF.

V is TRBV29-1 and J is TRBJ2-5; tentatively, D is TRBD1 (5 bases). The germline gives CDR1 SQVTM, CDR2 ANQGSEA. Trimming removed 3 bases at V and 5 bases at J, with 13 bases between. The CDR3 consists of 13 residues. The CDR3 here is CSVEESGPETQYF. The CDR3 nucleotides are TGCAGCGTTGAGGAATCAGGGCCGGAGACCCAGTACTTC.

This clonotype was counted ten times or more. As DNA, the CDR3 is TGTGCCAGCAGCCCTACGGCCCCCGGGCTCCGAGAACAAGAGACCCAGTACTTC. Translated, it gives CASSPTAPGLREQETQYF. This chain uses TRBV21-1 with TRBJ2-5; the table calls TRBD1, which could not be checked here. TRBV21-1 is reported as a pseudogene. The CDR3 sequence is 18 residues long.

This chain links TRBV7-2 with TRBJ2-7; TRBD2 aligns across 9 bases. Germline V gene sequence: CDR1 SGHTA, CDR2 FQGNSA. After removal of 4 bases from V and 5 bases from J, the junction contained 15 bases not matched to a gene. The CDR3 contains 17 residues. CDR3 sequence reads: CASSSKGRASGTNEQYF. The CDR3 DNA reads TGTGCCAGCAGCTCAAAGGGCAGGGCTAGCGGGACTAACGAGCAGTACTTC.